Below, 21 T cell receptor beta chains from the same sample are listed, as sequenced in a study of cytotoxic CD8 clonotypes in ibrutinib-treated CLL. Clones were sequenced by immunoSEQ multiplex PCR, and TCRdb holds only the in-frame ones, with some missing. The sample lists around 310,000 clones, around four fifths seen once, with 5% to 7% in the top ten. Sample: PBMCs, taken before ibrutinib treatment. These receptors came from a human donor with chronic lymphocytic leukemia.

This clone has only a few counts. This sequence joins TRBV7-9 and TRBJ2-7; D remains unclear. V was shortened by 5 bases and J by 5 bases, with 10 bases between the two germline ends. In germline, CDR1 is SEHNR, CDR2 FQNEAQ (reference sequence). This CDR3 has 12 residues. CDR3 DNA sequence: TGTGCCAGCAGCCACTACAGTGACGAGCAGTACTTC. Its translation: CASSHYSDEQYF.

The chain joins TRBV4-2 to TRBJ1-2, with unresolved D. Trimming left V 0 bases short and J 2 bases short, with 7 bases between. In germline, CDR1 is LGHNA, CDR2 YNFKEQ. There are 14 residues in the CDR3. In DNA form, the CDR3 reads TGTGCCAGCAGCCAAGATGTACTAAACTATGGCTACACCTTC. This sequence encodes CASSQDVLNYGYTF.

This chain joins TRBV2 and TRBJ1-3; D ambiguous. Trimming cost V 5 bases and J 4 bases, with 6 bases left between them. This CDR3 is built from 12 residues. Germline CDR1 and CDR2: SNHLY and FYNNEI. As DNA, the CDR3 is TGTGCCAGCAGTTTGGGCGGAAACACCATATATTTT. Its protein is CASSLGGNTIYF.

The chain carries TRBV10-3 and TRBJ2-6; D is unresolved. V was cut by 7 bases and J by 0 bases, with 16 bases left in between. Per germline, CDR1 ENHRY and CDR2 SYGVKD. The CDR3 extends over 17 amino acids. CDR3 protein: CAITPRPESSGANVLTF. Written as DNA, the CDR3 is TGTGCCATCACTCCTCGACCGGAGAGCTCTGGGGCCAACGTCCTGACTTTC.

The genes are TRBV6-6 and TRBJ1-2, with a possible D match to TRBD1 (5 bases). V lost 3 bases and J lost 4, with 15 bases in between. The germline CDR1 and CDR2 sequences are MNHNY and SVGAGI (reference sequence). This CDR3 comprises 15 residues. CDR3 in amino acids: CASSYANTGGYGYTF. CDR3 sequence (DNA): TGTGCCAGCAGTTATGCGAACACAGGTGGCTATGGCTACACCTTC.

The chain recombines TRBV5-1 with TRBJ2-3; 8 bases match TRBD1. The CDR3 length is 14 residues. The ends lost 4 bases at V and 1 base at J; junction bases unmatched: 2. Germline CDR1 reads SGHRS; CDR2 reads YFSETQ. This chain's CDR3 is CASSPDRGTDTQYF. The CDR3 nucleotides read TGCGCCAGCAGCCCGGACAGGGGCACAGATACGCAGTATTTT.

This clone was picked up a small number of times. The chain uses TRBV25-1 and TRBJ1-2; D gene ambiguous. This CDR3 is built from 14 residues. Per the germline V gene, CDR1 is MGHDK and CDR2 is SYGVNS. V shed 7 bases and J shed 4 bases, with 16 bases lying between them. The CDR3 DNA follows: TGTGCCAGCAACGGAATAACGAGGATCTATGGCTACACCTTC. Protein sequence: CASNGITRIYGYTF.

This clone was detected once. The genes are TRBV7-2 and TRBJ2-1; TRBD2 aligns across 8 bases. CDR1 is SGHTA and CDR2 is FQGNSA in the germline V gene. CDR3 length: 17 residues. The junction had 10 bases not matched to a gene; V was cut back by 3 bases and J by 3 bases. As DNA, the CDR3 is TGTGCCAGCAGCTTCGCTCCGGGAGGGCCCCTCTACAATGAGCAGTTCTTC. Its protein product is CASSFAPGGPLYNEQFF. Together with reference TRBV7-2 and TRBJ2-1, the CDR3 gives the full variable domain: GAGVSQSPSNKVTEKGKDVELRCDPISGHTALYWYRQSLGQGLEFLIYFQGNSAPDKSGLPSDRFSAERTGGSVSTLTIQRTQQEDSAVYLCASSFAPGGPLYNEQFFGPGTRLTVL.

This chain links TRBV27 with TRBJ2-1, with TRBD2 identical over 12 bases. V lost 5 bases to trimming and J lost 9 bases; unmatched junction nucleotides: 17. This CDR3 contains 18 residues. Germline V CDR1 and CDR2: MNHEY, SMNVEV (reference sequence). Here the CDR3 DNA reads TGTGCCAGCAGTCTATTTGGGGGCGCAGGACTAGCGGGAACTGAGCAGTTCTTC. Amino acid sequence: CASSLFGGAGLAGTEQFF.

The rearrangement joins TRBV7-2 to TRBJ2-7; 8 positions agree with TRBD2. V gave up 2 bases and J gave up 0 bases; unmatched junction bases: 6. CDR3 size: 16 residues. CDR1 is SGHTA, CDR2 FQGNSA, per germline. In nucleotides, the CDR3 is TGTGCCAGCAGCTTACAAGCGGGAGTCTCCTCCTACGAGCAGTACTTC. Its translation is CASSLQAGVSSYEQYF. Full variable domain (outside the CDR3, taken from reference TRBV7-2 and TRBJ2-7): GAGVSQSPSNKVTEKGKDVELRCDPISGHTALYWYRQSLGQGLEFLIYFQGNSAPDKSGLPSDRFSAERTGGSVSTLTIQRTQQEDSAVYLCASSLQAGVSSYEQYFGPGTRLTVT.

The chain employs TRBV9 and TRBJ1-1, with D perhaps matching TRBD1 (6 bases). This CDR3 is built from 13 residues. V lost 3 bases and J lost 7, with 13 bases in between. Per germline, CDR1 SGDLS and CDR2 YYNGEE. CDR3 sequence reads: CASSAGGGLEAFF. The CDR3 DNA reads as TGTGCCAGCAGCGCCGGTGGGGGGCTTGAAGCTTTCTTT. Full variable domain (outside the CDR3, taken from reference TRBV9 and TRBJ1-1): DSGVTQTPKHLITATGQRVTLRCSPRSGDLSVYWYQQSLDQGLQFLIQYYNGEERAKGNILERFSAQQFPDLHSELNLSSLELGDSALYFCASSAGGGLEAFFGQGTRLTVV.

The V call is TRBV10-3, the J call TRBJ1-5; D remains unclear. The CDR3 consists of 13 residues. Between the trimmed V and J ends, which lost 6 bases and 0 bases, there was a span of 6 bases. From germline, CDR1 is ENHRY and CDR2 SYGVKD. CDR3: CAIRSDSNQPQHF. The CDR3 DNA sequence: TGTGCCATCAGATCCGATAGCAATCAGCCCCAGCATTTT.

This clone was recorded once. The CDR3, as DNA: TGCGCCAGCAGCCCGGGACAGGGGCTCGCGGCCCAGTACTTC. Amino acid sequence: CASSPGQGLAAQYF. The V and J genes are TRBV5-1 and TRBJ2-5, with 10 bases identical to TRBD1. The junction had 9 bases not matched to a gene; V was cut back by 4 bases and J by 9 bases. CDR3 length equals 14 residues. The germline CDR1 and CDR2 sequences are SGHRS and YFSETQ. The full variable domain, its missing parts supplied by reference TRBV5-1 and TRBJ2-5, is KAGVTQTPRYLIKTRGQQVTLSCSPISGHRSVSWYQQTPGQGLQFLFEYFSETQRNKGNFPGRFSGRQFSNSRSEMNVSTLELGDSALYLCASSPGQGLAAQYFGPGTRLLVL.

The DNA for the CDR3 is TGTGCCAGCAGCGTTTGGGACAGGGACTATGGCTACACCTTC. Translating gives CASSVWDRDYGYTF. The V gene is TRBV9, the J gene TRBJ1-2; 9 positions match TRBD1. Germline-derived CDR1 and CDR2 are SGDLS and YYNGEE. The CDR3 consists of 14 residues. Trimming at V came to 2 bases and at J to 3 bases, leaving 2 bases not matched to a gene. Based on the CDR3 plus reference TRBV9 and TRBJ1-2, the full variable domain is DSGVTQTPKHLITATGQRVTLRCSPRSGDLSVYWYQQSLDQGLQFLIQYYNGEERAKGNILERFSAQQFPDLHSELNLSSLELGDSALYFCASSVWDRDYGYTFGSGTRLTVV.

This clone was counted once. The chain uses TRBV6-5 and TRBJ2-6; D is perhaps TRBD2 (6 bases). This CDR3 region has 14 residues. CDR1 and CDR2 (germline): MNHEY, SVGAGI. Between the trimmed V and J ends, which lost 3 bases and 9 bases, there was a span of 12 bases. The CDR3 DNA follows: TGTGCCAGCAGTTATTCGGGGGACCACAACGTCCTGACTTTC. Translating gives CASSYSGDHNVLTF.

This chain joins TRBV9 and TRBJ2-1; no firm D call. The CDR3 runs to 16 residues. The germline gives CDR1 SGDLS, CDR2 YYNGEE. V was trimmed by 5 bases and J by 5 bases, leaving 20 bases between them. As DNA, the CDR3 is TGTGCCAGCAGTCCGACCCCCGGTACCCTGGACAATGAGCAGTTCTTC. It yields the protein CASSPTPGTLDNEQFF.

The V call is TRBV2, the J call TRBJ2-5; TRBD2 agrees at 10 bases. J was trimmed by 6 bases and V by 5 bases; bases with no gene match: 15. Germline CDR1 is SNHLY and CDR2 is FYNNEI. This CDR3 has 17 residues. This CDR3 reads CASSTGLANPRQKTQYF. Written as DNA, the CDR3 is TGTGCCAGCAGTACGGGACTAGCGAACCCACGACAAAAGACCCAGTACTTC. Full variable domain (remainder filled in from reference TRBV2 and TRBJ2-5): EPEVTQTPSHQVTQMGQEVILRCVPISNHLYFYWYRQILGQKVEFLVSFYNNEISEKSEIFDDQFSVERPDGSNFTLKIRSTKLEDSAMYFCASSTGLANPRQKTQYFGPGTRLLVL.

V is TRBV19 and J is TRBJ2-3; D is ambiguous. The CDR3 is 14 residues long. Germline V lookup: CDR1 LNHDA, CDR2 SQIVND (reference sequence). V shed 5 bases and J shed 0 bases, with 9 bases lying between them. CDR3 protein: CASSFSLSTDTQYF. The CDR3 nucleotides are TGTGCCAGTAGTTTTTCGCTTAGCACAGATACGCAGTATTTT. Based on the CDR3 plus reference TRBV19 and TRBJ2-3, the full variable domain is DGGITQSPKYLFRKEGQNVTLSCEQNLNHDAMYWYRQDPGQGLRLIYYSQIVNDFQKGDIAEGYSVSREKKESFPLTVTSAQKNPTAFYLCASSFSLSTDTQYFGPGTRLTVL.

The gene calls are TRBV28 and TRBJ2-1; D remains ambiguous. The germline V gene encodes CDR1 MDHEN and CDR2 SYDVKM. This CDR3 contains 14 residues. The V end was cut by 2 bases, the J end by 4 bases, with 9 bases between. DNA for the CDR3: TGTGCCAGCAGTTTAACGGGCGGATACAATGAGCAGTTCTTC. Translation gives CASSLTGGYNEQFF. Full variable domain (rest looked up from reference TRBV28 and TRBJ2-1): DVKVTQSSRYLVKRTGEKVFLECVQDMDHENMFWYRQDPGLGLRLIYFSYDVKMKEKGDIPEGYSVSREKKERFSLILESASTNQTSMYLCASSLTGGYNEQFFGPGTRLTVL.

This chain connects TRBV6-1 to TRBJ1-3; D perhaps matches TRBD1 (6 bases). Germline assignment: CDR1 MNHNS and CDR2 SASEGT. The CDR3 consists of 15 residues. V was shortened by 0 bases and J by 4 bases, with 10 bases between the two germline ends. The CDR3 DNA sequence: TGTGCCAGCAGTGAAGCTCCGGGACAAGGAAACACCATATATTTT. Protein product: CASSEAPGQGNTIYF.

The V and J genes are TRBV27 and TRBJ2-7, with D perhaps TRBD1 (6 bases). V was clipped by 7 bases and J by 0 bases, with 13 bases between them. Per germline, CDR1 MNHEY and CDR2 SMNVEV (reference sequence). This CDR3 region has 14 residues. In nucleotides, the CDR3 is TGTGCCAGCAACTCTTGGGGACACTCCTACGAGCAGTACTTC. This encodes CASNSWGHSYEQYF.